The TCR beta chain under discussion was sequenced for a study of early T cells in non-severe SARS-CoV-2 infection (dated by TCRdb to about 2021). In terms of the full investigation: Bulk RNA from unsorted whole blood was used for TCR sequencing, so alpha and beta chains could not be paired.

The germline V gene supplies CDR1 MNHEY and CDR2 SVGEGT. Trimming removed 6 bases from V and 7 bases from J; the gene matches leave 20 bases unexplained. Spanning cysteine to phenylalanine, the CDR3 consists of 18 amino acids. Left in the record is the CDR3 DNA by itself, 54 bases read in frame from the first base. What the research found in general, with its limitations: VDJdb matching was skewed toward anti-spike CD8 responses, so virus-specific expansions were likely underestimated and private and CD4 specificities were missed.

The protocol used for the library was 5' RACE. Sequencing was performed on a NextSeq 500. In the TCR library protocol, unique molecular identifiers were attached to individual cDNA molecules to correct for PCR bias and sequencing error. Both TCR alpha and beta chains were sequenced, and tight co-correlation was observed between alpha and beta sequence abundances in each sample. Turning to the authors' computational methods: Decombinator V4 was used to annotate the V gene, J gene and CDR3 of the TCR sequences. TCRs were defined as expanded if a significant change between any two time points was detected under a Poisson model with p below 0.0001. Abundances of TCRs were expressed as counts per million after normalisation to the total number of TCRs sequenced in each sample. TRAV1-2 paired with TRAJ12, TRAJ20 or TRAJ33 defined MAIT TCRs, while TRAV10 paired with TRAJ18 defined iNKT TCRs. A search of VDJdb, accessed on 1 November 2021, was run for TCRs annotated to CMV, EBV and SARS-CoV-2, with TCRs annotated for multiple antigens excluded. In-frame beta chains were kept once TCRdb had trimmed the public reads at Q25 with fastp and called clones with MiXCR. Rows are combined by CDR3 protein, so each entry shows the most common genes and DNA. The V and J calls and clone size are TCRdb's, not the authors'. Within this sample are 35,000 to 45,000 distinct CDR3 sequences, with around 6.1% of them counted one time only. The ten biggest clones cover roughly 20% of the sample.

This clonotype was counted at least ten times. Its cognate antigen has yet to be identified. Qualities for individual bases were not recorded, and no much larger clone is one base off. The study was a case-control design nested within a healthcare worker cohort in London, UK, with weekly nasopharyngeal swab PCR tests and blood sampling. Healthcare workers were recruited between 23 and 31 March 2020, during the week of the UK lockdown, and were followed weekly for up to roughly 16 weeks. This TCR was recovered from an adult who was a healthcare worker with PCR-confirmed SARS-CoV-2 infection or an uninfected control (not recorded which). Sequences were derived from whole blood, sampled at baseline. Recombination joined TRBV6-2 or TRBV6-3 with TRBJ2-1, with 8 bases aligning to TRBD2. The CDR3 in this case is CASRTFSGAANLGNEQFF. Here is the DNA: TGTGCCAGCAGAACATTTAGCGGGGCAGCTAATCTCGGGAATGAGCAGTTCTTC.